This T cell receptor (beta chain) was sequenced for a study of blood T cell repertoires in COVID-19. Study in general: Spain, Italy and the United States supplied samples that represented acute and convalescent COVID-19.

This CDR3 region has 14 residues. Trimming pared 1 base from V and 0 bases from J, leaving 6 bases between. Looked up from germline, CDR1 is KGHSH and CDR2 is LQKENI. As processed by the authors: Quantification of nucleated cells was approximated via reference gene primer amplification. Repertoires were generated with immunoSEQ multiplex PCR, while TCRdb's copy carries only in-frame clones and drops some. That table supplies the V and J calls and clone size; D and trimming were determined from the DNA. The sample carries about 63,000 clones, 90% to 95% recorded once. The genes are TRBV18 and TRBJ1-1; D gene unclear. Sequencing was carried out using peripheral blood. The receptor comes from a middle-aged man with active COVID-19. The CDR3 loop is CASSPRSLNTEAFF. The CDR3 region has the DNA TGTGCCAGCTCACCACGCAGTTTGAACACTGAAGCTTTCTTT. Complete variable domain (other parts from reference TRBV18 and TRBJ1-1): NAGVMQNPRHLVRRRGQEARLRCSPMKGHSHVYWYRQLPEEGLKFMVYLQKENIIDESGMPKERFSAEFPKEGPSILRIQQVVRGDSAAYFCASSPRSLNTEAFFGQGTRLTVV.